This T cell receptor (beta chain) was captured in a study of T cell changes during pregnancy in multiple sclerosis. This clone was detected only once. Trimming at V came to 4 bases and at J to 3 bases, leaving 9 bases not matched to a gene. The germline V gene encodes CDR1 LNHDA and CDR2 SQIVND (reference sequence). This CDR3 comprises 15 residues. Assay used: immunoSEQ multiplex PCR; TCRdb lists only in-frame clones, some missing. The repertoire consists of some 44,000 clones, with approximately 90% occurring once and the leading ten covering over 0.45%. This clonotype originated in a female donor with multiple sclerosis, enrolled in a pregnancy study. The genes are TRBV19 and TRBJ2-7; TRBD1 aligns across 7 bases. Here the sequenced sample was CD4+ T cells from peripheral blood mononuclear cells, taken in the third trimester of pregnancy. CDR3 in amino acids: CASSTYPGQIYEQYF. CDR3 DNA sequence: TGTGCCAGTAGTACTTACCCGGGACAGATCTACGAGCAGTACTTC.